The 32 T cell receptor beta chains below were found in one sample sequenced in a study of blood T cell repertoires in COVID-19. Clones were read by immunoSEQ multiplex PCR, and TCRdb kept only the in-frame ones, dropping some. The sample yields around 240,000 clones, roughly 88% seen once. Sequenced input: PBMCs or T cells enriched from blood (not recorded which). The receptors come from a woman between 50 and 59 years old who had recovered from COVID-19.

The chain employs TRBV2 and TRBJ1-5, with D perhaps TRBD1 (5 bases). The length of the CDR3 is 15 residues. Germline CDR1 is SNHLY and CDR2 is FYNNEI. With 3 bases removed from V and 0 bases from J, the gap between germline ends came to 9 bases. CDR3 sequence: CASSDGAISNQPQHF. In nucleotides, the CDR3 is TGTGCCAGCAGTGATGGGGCCATTAGCAATCAGCCCCAGCATTTT.

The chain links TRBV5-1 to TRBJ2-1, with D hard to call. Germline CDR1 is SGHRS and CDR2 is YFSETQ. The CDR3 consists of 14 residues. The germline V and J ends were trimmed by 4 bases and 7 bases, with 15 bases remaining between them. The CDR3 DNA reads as TGCGCCAGCAGCCCGAACGAGTTAGTGAATGAGCAGTTCTTC. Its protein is CASSPNELVNEQFF.

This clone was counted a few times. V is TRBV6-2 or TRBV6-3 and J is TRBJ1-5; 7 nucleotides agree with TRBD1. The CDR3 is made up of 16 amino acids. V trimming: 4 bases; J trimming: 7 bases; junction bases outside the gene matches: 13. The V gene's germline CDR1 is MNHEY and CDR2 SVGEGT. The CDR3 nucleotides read TGTGCCAGCAGTTCCCACGTGACAGGGAGGAGACAGCCCCAGCATTTT. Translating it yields CASSSHVTGRRQPQHF.

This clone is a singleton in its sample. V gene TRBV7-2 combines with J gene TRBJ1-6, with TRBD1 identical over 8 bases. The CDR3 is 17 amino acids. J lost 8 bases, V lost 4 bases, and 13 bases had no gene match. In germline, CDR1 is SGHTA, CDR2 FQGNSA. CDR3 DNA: TGTGCCAGCAGCTACCTCCGGGACAGGCGTCAATATTCACCCCTCCACTTT. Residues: CASSYLRDRRQYSPLHF. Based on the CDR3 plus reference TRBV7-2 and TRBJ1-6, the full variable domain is GAGVSQSPSNKVTEKGKDVELRCDPISGHTALYWYRQSLGQGLEFLIYFQGNSAPDKSGLPSDRFSAERTGGSVSTLTIQRTQQEDSAVYLCASSYLRDRRQYSPLHFGNGTRLTVT.

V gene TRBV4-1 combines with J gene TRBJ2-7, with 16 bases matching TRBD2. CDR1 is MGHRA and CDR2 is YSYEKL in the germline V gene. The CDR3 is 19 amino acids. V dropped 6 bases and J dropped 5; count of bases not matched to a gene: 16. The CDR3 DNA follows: TGCGCCAGCAGTCGCTACTCGGGACTAGCGGGAGGGCCAAAGAACGAGCAGTACTTC. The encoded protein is CASSRYSGLAGGPKNEQYF.

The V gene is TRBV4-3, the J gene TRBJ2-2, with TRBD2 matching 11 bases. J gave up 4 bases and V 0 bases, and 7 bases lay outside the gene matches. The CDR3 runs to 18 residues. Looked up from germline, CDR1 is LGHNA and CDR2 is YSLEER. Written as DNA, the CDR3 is TGCGCCAGCAGCCAAGATCGAACTAGCGGGGGCCCCACCGGGGAGCTGTTTTTT. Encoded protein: CASSQDRTSGGPTGELFF.

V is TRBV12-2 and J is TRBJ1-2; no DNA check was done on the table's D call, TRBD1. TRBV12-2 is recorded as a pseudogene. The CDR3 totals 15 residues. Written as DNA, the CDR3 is TGTGCAAGTCGCTTACCTGGAATGGGCCTTGAGGGCTACACCTTC. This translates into CASRLPGMGLEGYTF.

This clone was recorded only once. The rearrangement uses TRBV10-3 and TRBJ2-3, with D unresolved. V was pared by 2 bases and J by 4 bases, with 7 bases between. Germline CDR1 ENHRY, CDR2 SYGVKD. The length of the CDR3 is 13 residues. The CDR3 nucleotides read TGTGCCATCAGTGAGGTCTCTGCAGATACGCAGTATTTT. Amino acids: CAISEVSADTQYF.

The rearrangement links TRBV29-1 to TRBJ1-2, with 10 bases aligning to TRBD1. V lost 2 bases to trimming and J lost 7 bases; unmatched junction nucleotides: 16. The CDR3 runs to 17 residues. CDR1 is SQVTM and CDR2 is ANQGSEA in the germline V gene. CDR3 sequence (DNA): TGCAGCGTTGAAACGCAGCCCCCAACCGGGACAGGGGTTGGCTACACCTTC. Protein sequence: CSVETQPPTGTGVGYTF.

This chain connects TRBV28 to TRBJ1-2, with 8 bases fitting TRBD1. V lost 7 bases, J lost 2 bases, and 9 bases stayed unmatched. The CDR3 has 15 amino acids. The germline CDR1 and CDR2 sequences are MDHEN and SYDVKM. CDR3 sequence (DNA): TGTGCCAGCATGGGACAGGCCAAGATGAACTATGGCTACACCTTC. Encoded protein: CASMGQAKMNYGYTF.

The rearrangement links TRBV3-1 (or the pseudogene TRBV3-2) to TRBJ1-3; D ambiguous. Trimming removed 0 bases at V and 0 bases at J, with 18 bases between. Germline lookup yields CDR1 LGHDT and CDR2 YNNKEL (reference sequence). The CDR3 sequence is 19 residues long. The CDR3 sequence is CASSQEFLGSLSSGNTIYF. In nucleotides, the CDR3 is TGTGCCAGCAGCCAAGAGTTTCTAGGGAGCTTATCCTCTGGAAACACCATATATTTT.

DNA of the CDR3: TGCGCCAGCAGCTTACAGGGGCGCGGTAACACCGGGGAGCTGTTTTTT. Its protein product is CASSLQGRGNTGELFF. This rearrangement joins TRBV5-1 to TRBJ2-2, with TRBD1 matching over 7 bases. The germline V gene has CDR1 SGHRS and CDR2 YFSETQ. The ends lost 2 bases at V and 2 bases at J; junction bases unmatched: 6. The CDR3 has 16 residues.

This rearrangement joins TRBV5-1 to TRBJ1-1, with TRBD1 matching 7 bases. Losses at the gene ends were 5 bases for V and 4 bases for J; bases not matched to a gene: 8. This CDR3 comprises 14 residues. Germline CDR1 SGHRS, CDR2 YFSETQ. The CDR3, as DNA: TGCGCCAGCAGGCGCATCGCAGGGGGCACTGAAGCTTTCTTT. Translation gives CASRRIAGGTEAFF.

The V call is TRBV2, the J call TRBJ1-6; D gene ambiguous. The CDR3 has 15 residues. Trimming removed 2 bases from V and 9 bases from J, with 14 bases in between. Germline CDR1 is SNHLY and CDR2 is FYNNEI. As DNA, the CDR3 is TGTGCCAGCAGTGAAAACGGAGCGGAAATTTCACCCCTCCACTTT. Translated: CASSENGAEISPLHF. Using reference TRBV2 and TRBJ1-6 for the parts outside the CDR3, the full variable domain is EPEVTQTPSHQVTQMGQEVILRCVPISNHLYFYWYRQILGQKVEFLVSFYNNEISEKSEIFDDQFSVERPDGSNFTLKIRSTKLEDSAMYFCASSENGAEISPLHFGNGTRLTVT.

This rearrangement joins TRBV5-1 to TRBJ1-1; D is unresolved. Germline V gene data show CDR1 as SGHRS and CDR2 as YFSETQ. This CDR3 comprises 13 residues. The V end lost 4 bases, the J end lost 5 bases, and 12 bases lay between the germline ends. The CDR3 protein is CASSPEAPTEAFF. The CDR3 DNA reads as TGCGCCAGCAGCCCGGAGGCCCCGACTGAAGCTTTCTTT.

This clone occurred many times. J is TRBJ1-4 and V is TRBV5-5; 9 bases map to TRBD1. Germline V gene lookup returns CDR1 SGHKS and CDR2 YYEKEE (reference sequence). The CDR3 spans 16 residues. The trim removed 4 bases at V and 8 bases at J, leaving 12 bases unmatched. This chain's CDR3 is CASSPGTGSVGEKLFF. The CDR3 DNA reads TGTGCCAGCAGCCCCGGGACAGGGTCCGTCGGAGAAAAACTGTTTTTT.

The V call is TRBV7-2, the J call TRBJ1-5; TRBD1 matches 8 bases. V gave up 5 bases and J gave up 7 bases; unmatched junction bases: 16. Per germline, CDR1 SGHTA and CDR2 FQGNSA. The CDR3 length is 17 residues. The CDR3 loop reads CASSPYRGRGPRQPQHF. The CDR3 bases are TGTGCCAGCAGCCCCTACCGGGGCAGGGGGCCACGGCAGCCCCAGCATTTT.

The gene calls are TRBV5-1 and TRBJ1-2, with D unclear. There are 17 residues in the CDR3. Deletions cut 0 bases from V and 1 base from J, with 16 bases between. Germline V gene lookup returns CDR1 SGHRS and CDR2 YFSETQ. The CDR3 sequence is CASSLGSEQILNYGYTF. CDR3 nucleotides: TGCGCCAGCAGCTTGGGGTCGGAACAGATCCTTAACTATGGCTACACCTTC.

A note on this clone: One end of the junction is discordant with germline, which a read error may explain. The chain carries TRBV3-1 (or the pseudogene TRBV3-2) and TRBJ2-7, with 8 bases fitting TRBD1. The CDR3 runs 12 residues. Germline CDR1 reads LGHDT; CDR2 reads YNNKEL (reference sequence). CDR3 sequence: CASSQGQGSSNF. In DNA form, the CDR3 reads TGTGCCAGCAGCCAAGGACAGGGGAGTTCCAACTTC.

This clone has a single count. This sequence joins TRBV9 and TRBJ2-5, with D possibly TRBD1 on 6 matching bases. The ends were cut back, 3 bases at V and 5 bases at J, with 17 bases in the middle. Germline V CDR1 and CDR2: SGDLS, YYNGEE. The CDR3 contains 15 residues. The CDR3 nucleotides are TGTGCCAGCAGCGCCAATTCTGTACAGGGCGAGACCCAGTACTTC. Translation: CASSANSVQGETQYF.

The DNA for the CDR3 is TGTGCCAGCAGTGATGAGGTCGTCAATTCACCCCTCCACTTT. It translates to CASSDEVVNSPLHF. The rearrangement links TRBV2 to TRBJ1-6; D not resolved. The CDR3 has 14 amino acids. V lost 3 bases and J lost 7, with 10 bases in between. Germline CDR1 reads SNHLY; CDR2 reads FYNNEI.

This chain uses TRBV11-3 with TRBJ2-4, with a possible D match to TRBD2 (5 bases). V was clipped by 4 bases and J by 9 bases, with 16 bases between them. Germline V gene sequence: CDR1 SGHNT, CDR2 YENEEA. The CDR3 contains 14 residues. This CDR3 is CASSSATGLGIQYF. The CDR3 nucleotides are TGTGCCAGCAGCTCTGCGACGGGGTTGGGCATTCAGTACTTC.

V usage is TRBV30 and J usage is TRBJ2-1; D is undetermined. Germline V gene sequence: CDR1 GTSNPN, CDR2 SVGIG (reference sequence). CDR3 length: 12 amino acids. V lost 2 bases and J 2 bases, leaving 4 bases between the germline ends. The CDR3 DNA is TGTGCCTGGAGTCACACCTACAATGAGCAGTTCTTC. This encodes CAWSHTYNEQFF. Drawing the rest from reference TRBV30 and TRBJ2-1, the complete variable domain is SQTIHQWPATLVQPVGSPLSLECTVEGTSNPNLYWYRQAAGRGLQLLFYSVGIGQISSEVPQNLSASRPQDRQFILSSKKLLLSDSGFYLCAWSHTYNEQFFGPGTRLTVL.

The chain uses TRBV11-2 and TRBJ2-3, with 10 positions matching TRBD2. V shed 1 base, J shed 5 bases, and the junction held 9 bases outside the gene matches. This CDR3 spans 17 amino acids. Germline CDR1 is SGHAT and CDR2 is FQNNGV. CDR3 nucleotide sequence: TGTGCCAGCAGCTTAGGAATCAGCGGGAGGGTCGGAGATACGCAGTATTTT. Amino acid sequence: CASSLGISGRVGDTQYF.

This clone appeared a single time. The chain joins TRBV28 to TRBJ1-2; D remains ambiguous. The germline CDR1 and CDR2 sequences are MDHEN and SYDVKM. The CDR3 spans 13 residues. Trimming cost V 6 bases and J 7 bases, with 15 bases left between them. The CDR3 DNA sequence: TGTGCCAGCAGCGCAGGAGGGTCCAGTGGCTACACCTTC. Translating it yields CASSAGGSSGYTF.

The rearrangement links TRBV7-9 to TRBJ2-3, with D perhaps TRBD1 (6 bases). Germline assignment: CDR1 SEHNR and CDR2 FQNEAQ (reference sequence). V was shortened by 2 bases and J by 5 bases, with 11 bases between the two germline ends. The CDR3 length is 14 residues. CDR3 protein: CASSLRGDIDTQYF. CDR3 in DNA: TGTGCCAGCAGCTTAAGAGGGGACATAGATACGCAGTATTTT.

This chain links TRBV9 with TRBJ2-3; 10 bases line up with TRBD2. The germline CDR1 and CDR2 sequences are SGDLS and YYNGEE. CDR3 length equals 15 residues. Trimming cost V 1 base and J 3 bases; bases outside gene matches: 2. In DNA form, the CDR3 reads TGTGCCAGCAGCGTAAGAGCGGGAGGGACAGATACGCAGTATTTT. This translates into CASSVRAGGTDTQYF.

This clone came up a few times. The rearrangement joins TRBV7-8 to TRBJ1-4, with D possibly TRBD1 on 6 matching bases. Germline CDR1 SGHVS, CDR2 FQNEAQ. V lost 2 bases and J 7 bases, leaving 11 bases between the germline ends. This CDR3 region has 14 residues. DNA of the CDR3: TGTGCCAGCAGCTTATGGGGGGGCGGTGAAAAACTGTTTTTT. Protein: CASSLWGGGEKLFF.

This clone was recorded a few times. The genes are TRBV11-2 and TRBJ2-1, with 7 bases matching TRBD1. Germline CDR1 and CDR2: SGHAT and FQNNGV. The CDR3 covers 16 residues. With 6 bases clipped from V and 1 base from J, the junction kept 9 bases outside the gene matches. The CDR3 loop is CASRGTDLLSYNEQFF. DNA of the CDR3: TGTGCCAGCAGAGGGACAGACCTGTTGTCCTACAATGAGCAGTTCTTC.

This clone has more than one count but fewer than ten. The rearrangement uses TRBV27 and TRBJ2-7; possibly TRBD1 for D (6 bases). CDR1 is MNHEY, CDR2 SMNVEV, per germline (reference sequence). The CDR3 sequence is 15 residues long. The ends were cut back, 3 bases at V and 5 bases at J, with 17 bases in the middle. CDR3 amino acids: CASSFLWGRPNEQYF. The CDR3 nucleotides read TGTGCCAGCAGTTTCCTCTGGGGGCGACCTAACGAGCAGTACTTC.

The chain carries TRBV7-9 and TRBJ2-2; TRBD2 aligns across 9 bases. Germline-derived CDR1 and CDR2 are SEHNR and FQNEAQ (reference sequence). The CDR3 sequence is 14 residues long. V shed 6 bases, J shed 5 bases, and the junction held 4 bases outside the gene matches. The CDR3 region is CASSLSGRTGELFF. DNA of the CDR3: TGTGCCAGCAGTCTTAGCGGGAGAACCGGGGAGCTGTTTTTT.

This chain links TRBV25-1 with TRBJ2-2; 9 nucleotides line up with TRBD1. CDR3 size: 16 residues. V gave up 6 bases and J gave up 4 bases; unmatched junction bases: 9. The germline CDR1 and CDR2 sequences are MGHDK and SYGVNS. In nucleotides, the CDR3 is TGTGCCAGCAGCCATGCCGGACAGGGGCCCACCGGGGAGCTGTTTTTT. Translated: CASSHAGQGPTGELFF.